This T cell receptor (beta chain) comes out of a study of shared clonotypes between healthy human individuals (dated by TCRdb to the early 2020s). For the wider study: The cohort comprised a couple of women and a few men aged 18 to 49 years. Per donor, leukapheresis produced somewhere between about 0.94 and 9 billion PBMCs. To estimate repertoire size and how much clonotypes are shared between individuals, the study performed deep sequencing of blood TCR repertoires from roughly five healthy adults. To increase sequencing depth and limit assay-specific biases, TCR repertoire library preparation and sequencing were carried out by different laboratories using diverse techniques. Per donor, three plates each were used for CD4 naive and CD4 memory, two for CD8 naive, and one for CD8 memory. Findings and caveats that apply to the study as a whole: Estimated clonotype richness was generally larger for naive than for memory subsets. Incomplete sequencing was indicated by rarefaction of sorted-subset datasets, despite the large sequencing depth. Sampling was limited to blood, and TCR repertoires in tissue likely differ from TCR repertoires in blood. The genetic and exposure-history diversity represented was limited by the small number of donors. Pairwise subsampling indicated that sequencing depth was expected to affect the degree of clonotype sharing among donors. Compared with non-shared clonotypes, the clonotypes found in all four sorted-subset donors had higher generation probabilities. When a handful of donors were compared, the shared fraction of clonotypes was around 5% for naive CD4, approximately 3.5% for naive CD8, roughly 2.3% for memory CD4, and roughly 0.43% for memory CD8.

The donors were healthy, HIV-negative adults with no recently reported acute infections or vaccinations. Every donor was a Caucasian adult residing in Nashville, Tennessee, USA. Magnetic negative selection was used to enrich CD4+ T cells, after which naive cells were positively selected on CD45RA and the negative fraction became the memory subset. Blood was obtained by leukapheresis, after which PBMCs were separated by Ficoll-Histopaque density gradient centrifugation and cryopreserved in liquid nitrogen vapor phase. Purity and quantity of every magnetically sorted T cell population were checked by analytical flow cytometry. Genomic DNA was isolated from every sorted fraction and measured by UV absorbance on a Nanodrop 2000c. On this clone: The antigen this receptor binds is unknown. Base qualities are not at hand, and no much larger clone is one base apart.

The cysteine opens and the phenylalanine closes a CDR3 of 14 amino acids. The read is trimmed to its CDR3 DNA, 42 bases read in frame from base 1. The germline V end is reduced by 4 bases and the J end by 5 bases; junction bases left unmatched: 7. The CDR1 and CDR2 encoded by the germline V gene (reference sequence) are SGHKS and YYEKEE. Using the deep immunoSEQ assay, multiplex PCR amplified TCR CDR3 regions from genomic DNA. For each cell subset, the extracted genomic DNA was distributed evenly across all wells of several immunoSEQ 96-well plates, and each plate served as one replicate. For sorted subsets, each replicate PCR was loaded with about 0.2 ug genomic DNA, equivalent to some 27,000 T cell genomes. The purified libraries were quantified using a Qubit 3.0 fluorometer, sized with a Bioanalyzer 2100, and then quantified again using the KAPA Library Quantification kit. Every immunoSEQ 96-well plate was sequenced on a separate single-read 150-cycle Illumina NextSeq 550 flow cell. Regarding the original processing steps: Because the immunoSEQ output included only junctional sequences and no quality scores, the filtering could not be the same as the filtering used for full-length reads. To assign V/J genes and CDR3, sequences were annotated using PyIR, a Python wrapper for IgBLAST v1.9, with IMGT germline references. Any read was removed if the V/J assignment was weak (E-value above 1e-6), the CDR3 was missing, or the read contained stop codons, out-of-frame junctions, or ambiguous translated residues. A V3J clonotype was defined by an identical inferred V gene, J gene, and CDR3 amino acid sequence. To compute the percentage overlap between repertoires, the number of shared unique clonotypes was divided by the size of the smaller repertoire. Repertoire richness was assessed with RTK rarefaction, the Chao1 estimator, and Recon v2.1 estimates of unobserved clonotypes. Generation probabilities were computed with OLGA for all TCRbeta clonotypes obtained by the gDNA method from a handful of donors. As stored in TCRdb, this immuneACCESS dataset retains in-frame rearrangements with V and J assigned. A fraction of the clones does not appear; measured against another copy, unresolved V genes explain less than half of the discrepancy, and the remainder lacks a known reason. The DNA was the basis for D and trimming; V, J and clone size are from that table. The sample profile shows around 2,000,000 clones; over 85% of them were found once. The ten largest account for 0.13% of the sample.

This clonotype was obtained from a man between 18 and 35 years old in good health. The sample taken for sequencing was naive CD4+ T cells sorted from blood. This sample's cell subset or site label indicates: CD45RA+ positively selected. The sequence is built from TRBV5-5 and TRBJ1-2; 8 junctional bases match TRBD1. The CDR3 protein is CASSTSGQGYGYTF. Read as DNA, the sequence is TGTGCCAGCAGCACCTCAGGACAGGGTTATGGCTACACCTTC.